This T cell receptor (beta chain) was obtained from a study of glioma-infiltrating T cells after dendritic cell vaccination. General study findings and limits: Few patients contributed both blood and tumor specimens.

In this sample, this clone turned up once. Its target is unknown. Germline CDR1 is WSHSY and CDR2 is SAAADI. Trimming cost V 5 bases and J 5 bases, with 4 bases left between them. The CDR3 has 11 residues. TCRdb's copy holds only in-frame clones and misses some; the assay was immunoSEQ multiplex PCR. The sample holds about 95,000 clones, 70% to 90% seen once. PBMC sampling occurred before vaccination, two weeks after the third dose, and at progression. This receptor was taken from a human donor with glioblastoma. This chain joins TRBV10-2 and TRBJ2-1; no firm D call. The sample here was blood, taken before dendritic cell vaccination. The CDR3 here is CASSPDNEQFF. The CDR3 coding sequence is TGCGCCAGCAGTCCCGACAATGAGCAGTTCTTC.